These T cell receptor beta chains were read from a single sample in a study of blood T cells in healthy people across ages. TCRdb redid the calling of the 5' RACE reads with MiXCR, one entry per CDR3 protein. The sample holds about 650,000 distinct CDR3 sequences, around 50% seen once. The sample consisted of blood. The receptors were sampled from a woman aged 80 or over in good health. Each CDR3 is given with its conserved first and last residue. D genes are given only for firm matches. The listing skips clone size in some rows; elsewhere it reads once, few, many or a size class.

size	D	J	V	CDR3	DNA
NA	NA	TRBJ2-4	TRBV28	CASTPKIIAKNIQYF	TGTGCCAGCACCCCTAAGATCATAGCCAAAAACATTCAGTACTTC
few	NA	TRBJ1-1	TRBV27	CASSAGLNTEAFF	TGTGCCAGCAGTGCCGGCTTGAACACTGAAGCTTTCTTT
many	TRBD2	TRBJ2-5	TRBV29-1	CSVARTSGGLGETQYF	TGCAGCGTTGCCCGGACTAGCGGGGGCCTAGGGGAGACCCAGTACTTC
NA	NA	TRBJ2-3	TRBV20-1	CSGGSGTQYF	TGCAGTGGAGGGTCCGGTACGCAGTATTTT
NA	NA	TRBJ2-2	TRBV3-1	CASSQVEDGELFF	TGTGCCAGCAGCCAAGTCGAGGACGGGGAGCTGTTTTTT
NA	NA	TRBJ1-6	TRBV6-5	CASSYSLRGRTYSPLHF	TGTGCCAGCAGTTACTCCCTCCGAGGGAGGACCTATTCACCCCTCCACTTT
NA	TRBD1	TRBJ1-1	TRBV5-1	CASSRTTGLTEAFF	TGCGCCAGCAGCAGGACGACAGGGTTGACTGAAGCTTTCTTT
few	NA	TRBJ2-3	TRBV7-2	CASSLGRPPASGEYF	TGTGCCAGCAGCTTAGGAAGGCCCCCCGCAAGTGGGGAGTATTTT
NA	NA	TRBJ1-2	TRBV4-1	CASSQGDLLGHGYTF	TGCGCCAGCAGCCAAGGAGACCTTCTCGGTCATGGCTACACCTTC
many	NA	TRBJ2-7	TRBV10-3	CAISEEPGGSYEQYF	TGTGCCATCAGTGAGGAACCAGGTGGCTCCTACGAGCAGTACTTC